This TCR beta chain was sequenced during a study of a mutant IDH1 vaccine in newly diagnosed glioma. Study information: Radiotherapy, temozolomide, or both had been given previously, and both were given to most. At week 47 came visit V13, while visit V12 had come at week 35.

Looked up from germline, CDR1 is LGHNA and CDR2 is YNFKEQ. The V segment lost 3 bases and the J segment 2 bases; nucleotides outside the gene matches: 8. The CDR3 has 16 residues. This clone appeared once. Its antigen is unknown. TCRdb's copy holds only in-frame clones and misses some; the assay was immunoSEQ multiplex PCR. Of over 80,000 clones in the sample, more than 80% were seen once. Described time point: week 47, end of study. Doses consisted of 300 ug of mutant IDH1 20-mer peptide each, paired with topical imiquimod. Administration of eight vaccinations to patients took place in weeks 1, 3, 5, 7, 11, 15, 19, 23. Those who donated had recent WHO grade 3 or 4 IDH1-mutant, ATRX-lost astrocytomas.

The V and J genes are TRBV4-2 and TRBJ2-7; 9 positions agree with TRBD2. The sequencing used PBMCs, collected from a glioma patient whose treatment included an IDH1 peptide vaccine. The sequence came from a man aged 40-55 years with glioma. The CDR3 sequence is CASSHAGTSTAYEQYF. The CDR3, as DNA: TGTGCCAGCAGCCACGCCGGGACTAGCACGGCCTACGAGCAGTACTTC.